Presented here are 11 T cell receptor beta chains from one specimen sequenced in a study of blood T cell repertoires in COVID-19. Using immunoSEQ multiplex PCR, the repertoire was profiled, and TCRdb retains in-frame clones only, with some absent. Of 45,000 to 50,000 clones detected, over 75% appear once; the ten largest clones hold around 30%. Specimen: peripheral blood. These receptors all come from a woman of 80 years or more with COVID-19, enrolled during active disease.

This sequence joins TRBV15 and TRBJ2-7, with 10 nucleotides matching TRBD1. The CDR3 totals 14 residues. V lost 0 bases to trimming and J lost 5 bases; unmatched junction nucleotides: 1. In germline, CDR1 is LNHNV, CDR2 YYDKDF (reference sequence). CDR3 region: CATSREGTGDEQYF. CDR3 in DNA: TGTGCCACCAGCAGAGAGGGGACAGGGGACGAGCAGTACTTC.

Here the CDR3 DNA reads TGTGCCAGCAGTTACAGGGGCCAAGAGACCCAGTACTTC. Translation: CASSYRGQETQYF. V and J are TRBV6-5 and TRBJ2-5, with D tentatively TRBD1 (5 bases). With 2 bases removed from V and 1 base from J, the gap between germline ends came to 5 bases. Germline values: CDR1 MNHEY, CDR2 SVGAGI. The CDR3 sequence is 13 residues long.

The chain couples TRBV5-1 to TRBJ2-3, with 13 bases fitting TRBD2. Germline V gives CDR1 SGHRS, CDR2 YFSETQ. The CDR3 spans 16 residues. Trimming cost V 4 bases and J 3 bases; bases outside gene matches: 5. CDR3 sequence: CASSLPGLAGTDTQYF. The DNA for the CDR3 is TGCGCCAGCAGCCTCCCGGGACTAGCGGGGACAGATACGCAGTATTTT.

The genes are TRBV18 and TRBJ1-1; D is unresolved. Germline V gene lookup returns CDR1 KGHSH and CDR2 LQKENI. This CDR3 is 12 amino acids long. With 5 bases removed from V and 4 bases from J, the gap between germline ends came to 8 bases. The CDR3 bases are TGTGCCAGCTCATCTACCGGCACTGAAGCTTTCTTT. Its protein is CASSSTGTEAFF.

V usage is TRBV6-5 and J usage is TRBJ2-5; 12 bases are a match to TRBD1. The V gene end was trimmed by 10 bases and the J gene end by 5 bases; junction bases not matched to a gene: 11. Germline V gene sequence: CDR1 MNHEY, CDR2 SVGAGI. This CDR3 is built from 15 residues. The CDR3 loop is CATRDRGRNGETQYF. CDR3 nucleotides: TGTGCCACCCGGGACAGGGGGCGGAATGGTGAGACCCAGTACTTC.

CDR3 bases: TGCGCCAGCAGCCTTCTCCCGACAGGGGGACGGGAGTACTTC. Protein product: CASSLLPTGGREYF. The chain links TRBV4-1 to TRBJ2-7; 9 nucleotides agree with TRBD1. The trim removed 4 bases at V and 11 bases at J, leaving 12 bases unmatched. CDR1 is MGHRA and CDR2 is YSYEKL in the germline V gene. CDR3 size: 14 residues.

This chain joins TRBV7-8 and TRBJ2-7; D gene uncertain. Trimming shortened V by 1 base and J by 2 bases, and 9 bases separated the two germline ends. Germline CDR1 reads SGHVS; CDR2 reads FQNEAQ. The CDR3 runs 14 residues. CDR3 DNA: TGTGCCAGCAGCTTAGTCCCAAGAGCCTACGAGCAGTACTTC. Protein product: CASSLVPRAYEQYF.

This chain joins TRBV20-1 and TRBJ2-2; D is undetermined. V shed 3 bases and J shed 4 bases, with 9 bases lying between them. The CDR3 extends over 13 amino acids. CDR1 and CDR2 (germline): DFQATT, SNEGSKA (reference sequence). DNA for the CDR3: TGCAGTGCTAGTAACAGTGTCACCGGGGAGCTGTTTTTT. Residues: CSASNSVTGELFF.

This clone showed up just once. The V call is TRBV4-2, the J call TRBJ1-6; weak D call: TRBD1 (6 bases). CDR1 LGHNA and CDR2 YNFKEQ come from the germline V gene. V was pared by 1 base and J by 5 bases, with 15 bases between. This CDR3 has 17 residues. Written as DNA, the CDR3 is TGTGCCAGCAGCCAAGGTCTCAGGGCAGGGGATAATTCACCCCTCCACTTT. Its protein product is CASSQGLRAGDNSPLHF.

V gene TRBV18 combines with J gene TRBJ2-7, with D uncertain. Germline CDR1 is KGHSH and CDR2 is LQKENI. The CDR3 is 14 residues long. The V and J ends lost 6 bases and 0 bases respectively, with 12 bases between them. The CDR3 is CASSQSPSSYEQYF. DNA for the CDR3: TGTGCCAGCTCCCAATCACCTAGCTCCTACGAGCAGTACTTC. Using reference TRBV18 and TRBJ2-7 for the parts outside the CDR3, the full variable domain is NAGVMQNPRHLVRRRGQEARLRCSPMKGHSHVYWYRQLPEEGLKFMVYLQKENIIDESGMPKERFSAEFPKEGPSILRIQQVVRGDSAAYFCASSQSPSSYEQYFGPGTRLTVT.

The rearrangement uses TRBV28 and TRBJ2-7; 9 bases are a match to TRBD1. V lost 4 bases, J lost 4 bases, and 5 bases stayed unmatched. CDR1 and CDR2 from the germline V gene are MDHEN and SYDVKM. The CDR3 covers 14 residues. CDR3 residues: CASSSPGQGYEQYF. The DNA for the CDR3 is TGTGCCAGCAGTTCCCCGGGACAGGGTTACGAGCAGTACTTC.